This entry lists 20 T cell receptor beta chains sequenced from one sample in a study of cytomegalovirus exposure and HLA in healthy donors. Assay: immunoSEQ multiplex PCR; the TCRdb copy retains only in-frame clones and omits some. This repertoire shows about 130,000 clones, 70% to 85% found once; its top ten account for approximately 30%. Sequences were obtained from PBMCs. These receptor sequences come from a man in his thirties or forties in good health and CMV-seropositive.

This clone was seen just once. The V gene is TRBV11-2, the J gene TRBJ2-7; TRBD2 matches at 9 bases. The CDR3 is made up of 17 amino acids. CDR1 and CDR2 from the germline V gene are SGHAT and FQNNGV. V shed 2 bases, J shed 2 bases, and the junction held 10 bases outside the gene matches. CDR3 loop: CASSLSSRGRAPYEQYF. The CDR3 coding sequence is TGTGCCAGCAGCTTAAGTTCCCGCGGGAGGGCCCCCTACGAGCAGTACTTC.

The CDR3 DNA sequence: TGTGCCAGCAGCCGTGGACAGGGTCGGTATAGCAATCAGCCCCAGCATTTT. Its translation is CASSRGQGRYSNQPQHF. The chain uses TRBV7-2 and TRBJ1-5; 8 nucleotides line up with TRBD1. The V gene end was trimmed by 5 bases and the J gene end by 0 bases; junction bases not matched to a gene: 9. This CDR3 comprises 17 residues. Per the germline V gene, CDR1 is SGHTA and CDR2 is FQGNSA.

The V call is TRBV9, the J call TRBJ2-5; D may be TRBD1 (6 bases). With 4 bases removed from V and 1 base from J, the gap between germline ends came to 17 bases. Germline V gene data show CDR1 as SGDLS and CDR2 as YYNGEE. CDR3 length: 16 amino acids. The CDR3 spells CASSPTLRGGQETQYF. CDR3 bases: TGTGCCAGCAGCCCAACCCTCAGGGGCGGCCAAGAGACCCAGTACTTC.

In nucleotides, the CDR3 is TGCGCCAGCTGGAATAGCGGGAGGGATTCCTACAATGAGCAGTTCTTC. Translated: CASWNSGRDSYNEQFF. The chain links TRBV10-1 to TRBJ2-1, with 11 bases lining up with TRBD2. J was trimmed by 1 base and V by 8 bases; bases with no gene match: 7. Germline assignment: CDR1 WNHNN and CDR2 SYGVQD (reference sequence). The CDR3 has 16 residues.

The chain carries TRBV7-3 and TRBJ2-1; TRBD2 is a possible D gene (7 bases). Trimming took 2 bases from V and 6 from J, leaving 17 bases between them. The CDR3 is made up of 16 amino acids. Germline CDR1 SGHTA, CDR2 FQGTGA. The CDR3 nucleotides read TGTGCCAGCAGCTTAGGGGTTCAGGCGGGGGCCAATGAGCAGTTCTTC. Protein: CASSLGVQAGANEQFF.

V gene TRBV5-1 combines with J gene TRBJ2-1, with 8 bases matching TRBD2. J was trimmed by 7 bases and V by 1 base; bases with no gene match: 7. Germline-derived CDR1 and CDR2 are SGHRS and YFSETQ. This CDR3 is 15 amino acids long. For the CDR3, the DNA is TGCGCCAGCAGCTTGTTCCCGGGAGGGTGGAATGAGCAGTTCTTC. Protein sequence: CASSLFPGGWNEQFF.

V gene TRBV10-3 combines with J gene TRBJ2-2; TRBD2 matches at 7 bases. V was pared by 7 bases and J by 4 bases, with 9 bases of the junction left unmatched. Germline loops: CDR1 ENHRY, CDR2 SYGVKD. The CDR3 is 15 residues long. CDR3 amino acids: CAITATGGGTGELFF. The CDR3 DNA follows: TGTGCCATCACTGCGACGGGAGGAGGCACCGGGGAGCTGTTTTTT.

The chain links TRBV9 to TRBJ2-1, with D possibly being TRBD2 (7 bases). This CDR3 contains 13 residues. V lost 4 bases and J lost 8, with 13 bases in between. Germline loops: CDR1 SGDLS, CDR2 YYNGEE. The CDR3 loop reads CASSPRGGHEQFF. The CDR3 DNA sequence: TGTGCCAGCAGCCCCAGGGGAGGGCATGAGCAGTTCTTC.

The CDR3 spells CASSPLGGGLAGYNEQFF. The CDR3 DNA is TGTGCCAGCAGCCCCTTAGGGGGGGGACTAGCGGGGTACAATGAGCAGTTCTTC. The chain carries TRBV7-8 and TRBJ2-1, with 13 bases identical to TRBD2. The CDR3 loop spans 18 amino acids. Trimming at V came to 5 bases and at J to 4 bases, leaving 11 bases not matched to a gene. CDR1 SGHVS and CDR2 FQNEAQ come from the germline V gene.

The chain combines TRBV27 with TRBJ1-1; perhaps TRBD1 as D (5 bases). Trimming removed 10 bases from V and 4 bases from J, with 13 bases in between. The germline V gene has CDR1 MNHEY and CDR2 SMNVEV (reference sequence). CDR3 size: 12 residues. CDR3 bases: TGTGCCATTCAACAGGTTGGCACTGAAGCTTTCTTT. Its protein product is CAIQQVGTEAFF.

The CDR3 protein is CASSETGFSGNTIYF. CDR3 DNA sequence: TGTGCCAGCAGCGAAACAGGGTTTTCTGGAAACACCATATATTTT. The V and J genes are TRBV9 and TRBJ1-3, with a possible D match to TRBD1 (6 bases). Trimming cost V 3 bases and J 1 base, with 11 bases left between them. The CDR3 is 15 residues long. In germline, CDR1 is SGDLS, CDR2 YYNGEE.

The V call is TRBV11-3, the J call TRBJ2-1; 8 nucleotides line up with TRBD2. Germline values: CDR1 SGHNT, CDR2 YENEEA. The CDR3 sequence is 14 residues long. Trimming took 4 bases from V and 7 from J; bases not matched to a gene: 6. The CDR3 DNA reads as TGTGCCAGCAGCTACGGGGGGGGCCGTAATGAGCAGTTCTTC. Encoded protein: CASSYGGGRNEQFF.

V gene TRBV7-9 combines with J gene TRBJ2-5; D might be TRBD2 (5 bases). CDR3 size: 14 residues. The germline V gene has CDR1 SEHNR and CDR2 FQNEAQ (reference sequence). Trimming took 5 bases from V and 2 from J, leaving 12 bases between them. The CDR3 loop is CASSRRLNQETQYF. As DNA, the CDR3 is TGTGCCAGCAGCCGCAGACTAAATCAAGAGACCCAGTACTTC. Looking up the rest from reference TRBV7-9 and TRBJ2-5 gives the full variable domain: DTGVSQNPRHKITKRGQNVTFRCDPISEHNRLYWYRQTLGQGPEFLTYFQNEAQLEKSRLLSDRFSAERPKGSFSTLEIQRTEQGDSAMYLCASSRRLNQETQYFGPGTRLLVL.

The gene calls are TRBV5-1 and TRBJ2-1; a weak D match, TRBD2 (7 bases). This CDR3 spans 13 amino acids. V lost 4 bases and J 6 bases, leaving 11 bases between the germline ends. Per the germline V gene, CDR1 is SGHRS and CDR2 is YFSETQ. CDR3 amino acids: CASSRGAGNEQFF. The CDR3 DNA is TGCGCCAGCAGCCGGGGGGCGGGCAATGAGCAGTTCTTC.

This clone was detected only a few times. The chain joins TRBV9 to TRBJ2-3; maybe TRBD2 (5 bases). Trimming stripped 8 bases from V and 1 base from J, with 17 bases between. The CDR3 runs to 15 residues. CDR1 and CDR2 (germline): SGDLS, YYNGEE. CDR3: CASELGGGGTDTQYF. In nucleotides, the CDR3 is TGTGCCAGTGAACTCGGAGGTGGAGGCACAGATACGCAGTATTTT.

This clone was seen a handful of times. The rearrangement links TRBV5-1 to TRBJ1-6; no clear D gene. The CDR3 is 14 residues long. Per germline, CDR1 SGHRS and CDR2 YFSETQ. Between the trimmed V and J ends, which lost 1 base and 9 bases, there was a span of 11 bases. Here the CDR3 DNA reads TGCGCCAGCAGCTTGCGAGACTCTCGTTCACCCCTCCACTTT. It codes for CASSLRDSRSPLHF. Looking up the rest from reference TRBV5-1 and TRBJ1-6 gives the full variable domain: KAGVTQTPRYLIKTRGQQVTLSCSPISGHRSVSWYQQTPGQGLQFLFEYFSETQRNKGNFPGRFSGRQFSNSRSEMNVSTLELGDSALYLCASSLRDSRSPLHFGNGTRLTVT.

V is TRBV5-1 and J is TRBJ1-1, with 8 bases matching TRBD1. The CDR3 sequence is 15 residues long. In germline, CDR1 is SGHRS, CDR2 YFSETQ. V lost 5 bases and J lost 0; bases outside the gene matches: 6. The CDR3 here is CASRQQGGMNTEAFF. CDR3 nucleotide sequence: TGCGCCAGCAGACAACAGGGGGGAATGAACACTGAAGCTTTCTTT.

This sequence joins TRBV7-2 and TRBJ1-2; 7 bases match TRBD1. The CDR3 is 14 residues long. The germline CDR1 and CDR2 sequences are SGHTA and FQGNSA. The V segment lost 5 bases and the J segment 6 bases; nucleotides outside the gene matches: 9. The chain's CDR3 is CASSRGGTADGYTF. Here the CDR3 DNA reads TGTGCCAGCAGCCGAGGTGGGACAGCTGATGGCTACACCTTC.

The chain recombines TRBV5-1 with TRBJ2-1; D gene ambiguous. Per germline, CDR1 SGHRS and CDR2 YFSETQ. The V end was cut by 0 bases, the J end by 9 bases, with 19 bases between. This CDR3 has 16 residues. The CDR3 region has the DNA TGCGCCAGCAGCTTGGCCGCATCCCGCGGTCTGGGTGAGCAGTTCTTC. Its translation is CASSLAASRGLGEQFF.

The J gene is TRBJ1-4, the V gene TRBV11-2; D call uncertain. V lost 5 bases and J 8 bases, leaving 12 bases between the germline ends. The CDR3 is made up of 13 amino acids. Germline values: CDR1 SGHAT, CDR2 FQNNGV. CDR3 in amino acids: CASSPNLLEKLFF. CDR3 coding DNA: TGTGCCAGCAGCCCTAATCTCTTGGAAAAACTGTTTTTT. The full variable domain, its missing parts supplied by reference TRBV11-2 and TRBJ1-4, is EAGVAQSPRYKIIEKRQSVAFWCNPISGHATLYWYQQILGQGPKLLIQFQNNGVVDDSQLPKDRFSAERLKGVDSTLKIQPAKLEDSAVYLCASSPNLLEKLFFGSGTQLSVL.